The rows below give T cell receptor beta chains drawn from one sample of a study of response to subunit inactivated influenza vaccine. TCRdb reprocessed the RT-PCR reads via MiXCR and lists one record per CDR3 protein. Among 500,000 to 550,000 distinct CDR3 sequences listed, under 25% were seen once. These data were also filed under a second study, of T cells expressing NK-cell markers.

The sample here was CD4+ T cells sorted from PBMCs, taken approximately 13 days after vaccination. These receptors originate from a man aged 50 or older who received an inactivated influenza vaccine. Both conserved end residues are trimmed from each CDR3. Fields, in order: J gene, V gene, D gene, CDR3 protein. The D gene is left open where the match is weak.

TRBJ1-1 | TRBV12-3/TRBV12-4 | . | ASSFGRRMNTEAF
TRBJ1-5 | TRBV20-1 | TRBD1 | SASGQGDGPQH
TRBJ1-3 | TRBV15 | . | ATSRDFSSGNTIY
TRBJ2-3 | TRBV15 | . | ATSSWEFTDTQY
TRBJ1-1 | TRBV7-2 | TRBD1 | ASRWDRGFPEAF
TRBJ2-1 | TRBV4-3 | . | ASSQDFGGSGSYNEQF
TRBJ2-3 | TRBV11-2 | TRBD2 | ASSLGAGERPSTDTQY
TRBJ2-3 | TRBV10-3 | . | AISESKSTDTQY
TRBJ2-2 | TRBV6-2/TRBV6-3 | . | ASKALAHTGELF
TRBJ1-5 | TRBV5-8 | TRBD1 | ASSPGTGIGNQPQH
TRBJ2-3 | TRBV12-3/TRBV12-4 | TRBD1 | ASTQMTGRTDTQY
TRBJ2-5 | TRBV28 | . | ASTGETQY
TRBJ2-1 | TRBV7-2 | TRBD2 | ASSSLAGEHNEQF
TRBJ2-7 | TRBV9 | TRBD2 | ASSVGEREPYEQY
TRBJ2-1 | TRBV6-5 | . | ASSFRDPSYNEQF
TRBJ2-7 | TRBV18 | TRBD1 | ASSPPGGNEQY
TRBJ1-2 | TRBV12-3/TRBV12-4 | . | ASSFPGYGYT
TRBJ1-2 | TRBV5-1 | . | ASSEWGAGYT
TRBJ2-1 | TRBV2 | TRBD2 | ASRASAGGGGHEQF
TRBJ2-2 | TRBV7-9 | TRBD1 | ASSSGQGELF
TRBJ2-6 | TRBV25-1 | . | ASSVTGIDVLT
TRBJ2-1 | TRBV5-6 | TRBD2 | ASSSYWGGKVEQF
TRBJ2-7 | TRBV6-5 | . | ASILGGPLEEQY
TRBJ2-3 | TRBV10-3 | . | AISQGDTGGTDTQY
TRBJ1-3 | TRBV9 | . | ASSVGAGPGNTIY
TRBJ2-4 | TRBV7-2 | . | ASSSGRKNIQY
TRBJ1-2 | TRBV28 | . | ASSSGTRVGYT
TRBJ2-7 | TRBV29-1 | . | SVDPDGTYEQY
TRBJ2-7 | TRBV12-3/TRBV12-4 | . | ASSYTGFYEQY
TRBJ2-5 | TRBV7-2 | . | ASSLALVAVQETQY
TRBJ2-7 | TRBV4-2 | TRBD1 | ASSPEDQGAREQY
TRBJ1-1 | TRBV3-1 | . | ASSPGSQAEAF
TRBJ2-7 | TRBV12-3/TRBV12-4 | TRBD1 | ASRPGQGSREQY
TRBJ2-1 | TRBV10-3 | TRBD1 | AISQGQGARNEQF
TRBJ1-1 | TRBV12-3/TRBV12-4 | TRBD1 | ASSIPGGKAF
TRBJ1-1 | TRBV5-1 | . | ASSPGPANTEAF
TRBJ2-7 | TRBV5-1 | . | ASSSNSEQY
TRBJ2-3 | TRBV18 | TRBD1 | ASSRGQGPHTDTQY
TRBJ1-1 | TRBV27 | TRBD1 | ASRRTGTEAF
TRBJ1-2 | TRBV6-1 | . | ASSDVGSYGYT
TRBJ2-1 | TRBV4-3 | . | ASSQEGGAQEQF
TRBJ1-1 | TRBV3-1 | . | ASSQEGRRNTEAF
TRBJ2-2 | TRBV24-1 | TRBD2 | ATSDLGTSGRSGELF
TRBJ2-7 | TRBV12-3/TRBV12-4 | . | ASRHQGDSGEQY
TRBJ2-5 | TRBV29-1 | TRBD2 | SVGAGTSRIETQY
TRBJ2-3 | TRBV12-3/TRBV12-4 | . | ASSHPGERDTQY
TRBJ2-3 | TRBV2 | . | ASSPRPLITDTQY
TRBJ2-1 | TRBV7-2 | TRBD2 | ASSRLAGGRDEQF